These 14 T cell receptor beta chains were sequenced from one sample in a study of blood T cell repertoires in COVID-19. Only in-frame clones appear in the TCRdb table, and some are missing; sequencing was by immunoSEQ multiplex PCR. This table has 110,000 or so clones, approximately 71% appearing once. Sequences were obtained from peripheral blood. All receptors come from a human donor in a cohort sampled during active COVID-19.

This sequence joins TRBV3-1 (or the pseudogene TRBV3-2) and TRBJ1-4; 7 bases map to TRBD1. Germline loops: CDR1 LGHDT, CDR2 YNNKEL (reference sequence). The CDR3 consists of 14 residues. J gave up 7 bases and V 4 bases, and 6 bases lay outside the gene matches. The CDR3: CASSRQGASEKLFF. As DNA, the CDR3 is TGTGCCAGCAGCCGACAGGGAGCGAGTGAAAAACTGTTTTTT.

The J gene is TRBJ2-1, the V gene TRBV3-1 (or the pseudogene TRBV3-2); TRBD2 aligns across 14 bases. The V gene end was trimmed by 1 base and the J gene end by 3 bases; junction bases not matched to a gene: 8. The CDR3 has 19 amino acids. Germline values: CDR1 LGHDT, CDR2 YNNKEL (reference sequence). The CDR3 DNA reads TGTGCCAGCAGCCAAGCATTCTCGGGACTAGCGGGAGTCTACAATGAGCAGTTCTTC. Translation gives CASSQAFSGLAGVYNEQFF.

The J gene is TRBJ1-4, the V gene TRBV9; possible D gene TRBD1, 5 bases. The ends were cut back, 0 bases at V and 8 bases at J, with 17 bases in the middle. Germline loops: CDR1 SGDLS, CDR2 YYNGEE. The CDR3 runs to 16 residues. The CDR3 DNA is TGTGCCAGCAGCGTAGTTGCCGGGGGAAGTCAAGAAAAACTGTTTTTT. This encodes CASSVVAGGSQEKLFF.

The genes are TRBV7-9 and TRBJ1-4; TRBD1 matches at 7 bases. V gave up 5 bases and J gave up 8 bases; unmatched junction bases: 8. This CDR3 has 14 amino acids. Germline-derived CDR1 and CDR2 are SEHNR and FQNEAQ (reference sequence). CDR3 sequence: CASSQRGRWEKLFF. CDR3 DNA sequence: TGTGCCAGCAGCCAAAGGGGGCGCTGGGAAAAACTGTTTTTT.

This clone was detected only once. The V call is TRBV6-6, the J call TRBJ1-5, with 9 bases that match TRBD1. This CDR3 comprises 14 residues. Germline trimming cut 5 bases from V and 5 bases from J; bases unmatched to any gene: 4. Per the germline V gene, CDR1 is MNHNY and CDR2 is SVGAGI (reference sequence). DNA for the CDR3: TGTGCCAGCAGTCCGGACAGGGGCGATCAGCCCCAGCATTTT. Translated: CASSPDRGDQPQHF.

V gene TRBV10-3 combines with J gene TRBJ1-1; 9 bases agree with TRBD1. This CDR3 region has 14 residues. With V trimmed by 6 bases and J by 2 bases, 4 bases remained unmatched. Germline CDR1 reads ENHRY; CDR2 reads SYGVKD. In DNA, the CDR3 is TGTGCCATCAGGCGGACAGGGGAAAACACTGAAGCTTTCTTT. Its translation is CAIRRTGENTEAFF.

The V and J genes are TRBV6-5 and TRBJ2-7; 7 nucleotides align to TRBD1. CDR1 MNHEY and CDR2 SVGAGI come from the germline V gene. After removal of 6 bases from V and 3 bases from J, the junction contained 2 bases not matched to a gene. This CDR3 is 12 amino acids long. CDR3 nucleotides: TGTGCCAGCAGAACAGGGGTCTACGAGCAGTACTTC. It yields the protein CASRTGVYEQYF.

This clone has a single count. The chain is built from TRBV19 and TRBJ2-1; D is possibly TRBD1 (6 bases). Trimming cost V 8 bases and J 8 bases, with 10 bases left between them. The CDR3 has 11 residues. Germline V CDR1 and CDR2: LNHDA, SQIVND (reference sequence). This CDR3 reads CASPEGDEQFF. The CDR3, as DNA: TGTGCCAGTCCAGAGGGGGATGAGCAGTTCTTC.

The chain employs TRBV11-2 and TRBJ2-7; D is ambiguous. The germline V gene encodes CDR1 SGHAT and CDR2 FQNNGV. This CDR3 has 16 amino acids. V dropped 5 bases and J dropped 3 bases, with 20 bases sitting between them. CDR3 DNA sequence: TGTGCCAGCAGCCCGCTTCTAAGAGATATCAACTACGAGCAGTACTTC. Translation gives CASSPLLRDINYEQYF. The variable domain in full, completed from reference TRBV11-2 and TRBJ2-7, reads EAGVAQSPRYKIIEKRQSVAFWCNPISGHATLYWYQQILGQGPKLLIQFQNNGVVDDSQLPKDRFSAERLKGVDSTLKIQPAKLEDSAVYLCASSPLLRDINYEQYFGPGTRLTVT.

The chain uses TRBV27 and TRBJ2-3, with 13 positions matching TRBD2. Germline CDR1 reads MNHEY; CDR2 reads SMNVEV (reference sequence). V lost 6 bases, J lost 3 bases, and 6 bases stayed unmatched. This CDR3 is built from 16 residues. The CDR3 region has the DNA TGTGCCAGCAGGGGACTAGCGGGAATGACGACAGATACGCAGTATTTT. Translating gives CASRGLAGMTTDTQYF.

The chain joins TRBV7-9 to TRBJ2-7, with D possibly being TRBD2 (6 bases). V gave up 5 bases and J gave up 2 bases, with 13 bases separating them. Germline loops: CDR1 SEHNR, CDR2 FQNEAQ (reference sequence). The CDR3 spans 14 residues. CDR3 DNA: TGTGCCAGCAGCGAGACGGGGGAAACCTACGAGCAGTACTTC. Amino acids: CASSETGETYEQYF.

Here the CDR3 DNA reads TGTGCCAGCAGCCTCGACAGGAGCTCCTACAATGAGCAGTTCTTC. Protein product: CASSLDRSSYNEQFF. The chain couples TRBV11-2 to TRBJ2-1, with D perhaps TRBD1 (6 bases). The CDR3 extends over 15 amino acids. The V gene lost 5 bases and the J gene lost 0 bases, with 11 bases spanning the gap. CDR1 is SGHAT, CDR2 FQNNGV, per germline.

The V gene is TRBV5-1, the J gene TRBJ2-5; 7 bases align to TRBD2. Trimming removed 3 bases from V and 2 bases from J; junction bases left unmatched: 7. The CDR3 totals 15 residues. CDR1 and CDR2 from the germline V gene are SGHRS and YFSETQ. The DNA for the CDR3 is TGCGCCAGCAGCTCTCGGGGGGTCAAACAAGAGACCCAGTACTTC. Translated: CASSSRGVKQETQYF.

This clone was detected once. The rearrangement joins TRBV11-2 to TRBJ2-7; possible D gene TRBD1, 6 bases. The V end lost 6 bases, the J end lost 6 bases, and 15 bases lay between the germline ends. The CDR3 is 13 amino acids. CDR1 and CDR2 (germline): SGHAT, FQNNGV. CDR3 coding DNA: TGTGCCAGCAGTACTCCTACAGGGTCCGAGCAGTACTTC. Amino acids: CASSTPTGSEQYF.